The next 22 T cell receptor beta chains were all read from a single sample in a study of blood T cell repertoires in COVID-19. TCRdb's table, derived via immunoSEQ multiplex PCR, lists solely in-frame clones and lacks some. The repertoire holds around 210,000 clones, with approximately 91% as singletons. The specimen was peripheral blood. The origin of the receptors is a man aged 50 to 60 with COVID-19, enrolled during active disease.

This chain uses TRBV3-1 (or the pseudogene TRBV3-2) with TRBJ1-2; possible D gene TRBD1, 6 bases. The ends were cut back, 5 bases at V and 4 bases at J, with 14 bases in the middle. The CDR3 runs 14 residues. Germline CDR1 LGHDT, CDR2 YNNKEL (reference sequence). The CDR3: CASSTGQSFYGYTF. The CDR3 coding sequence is TGTGCCAGCAGCACCGGACAGAGCTTCTATGGCTACACCTTC.

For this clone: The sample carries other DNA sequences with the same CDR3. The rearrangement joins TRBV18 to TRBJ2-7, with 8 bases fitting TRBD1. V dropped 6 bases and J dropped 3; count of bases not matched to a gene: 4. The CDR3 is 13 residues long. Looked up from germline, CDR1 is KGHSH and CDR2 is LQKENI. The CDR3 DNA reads TGTGCCAGCTCTCAAACAGGGGGCTACGAGCAGTACTTC. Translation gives CASSQTGGYEQYF.

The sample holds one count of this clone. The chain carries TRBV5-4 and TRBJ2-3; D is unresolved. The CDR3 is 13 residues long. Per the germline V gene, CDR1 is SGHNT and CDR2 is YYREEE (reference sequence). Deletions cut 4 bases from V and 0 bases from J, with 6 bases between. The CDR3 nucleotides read TGTGCCAGCAGCCCGTCTAGCACAGATACGCAGTATTTT. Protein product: CASSPSSTDTQYF. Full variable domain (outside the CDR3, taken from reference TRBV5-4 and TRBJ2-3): ETGVTQSPTHLIKTRGQQVTLRCSSQSGHNTVSWYQQALGQGPQFIFQYYREEENGRGNFPPRFSGLQFPNYSSELNVNALELDDSALYLCASSPSSTDTQYFGPGTRLTVL.

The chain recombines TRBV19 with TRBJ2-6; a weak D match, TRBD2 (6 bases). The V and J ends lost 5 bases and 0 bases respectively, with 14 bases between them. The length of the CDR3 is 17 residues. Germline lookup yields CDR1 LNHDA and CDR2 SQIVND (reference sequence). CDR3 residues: CASSVPGRSSGANVLTF. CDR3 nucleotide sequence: TGTGCCAGTAGTGTCCCCGGGAGATCCTCTGGGGCCAACGTCCTGACTTTC.

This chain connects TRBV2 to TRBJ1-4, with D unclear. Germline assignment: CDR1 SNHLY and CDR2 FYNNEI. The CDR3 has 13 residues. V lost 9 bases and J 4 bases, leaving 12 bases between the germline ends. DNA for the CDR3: TGTGCCAGTGAACGAGCCTTTAATGAAAAACTGTTTTTT. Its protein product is CASERAFNEKLFF.

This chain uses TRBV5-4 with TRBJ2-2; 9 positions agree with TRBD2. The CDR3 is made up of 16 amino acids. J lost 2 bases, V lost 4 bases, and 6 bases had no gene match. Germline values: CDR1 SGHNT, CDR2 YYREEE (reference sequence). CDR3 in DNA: TGTGCCAGCAGCACCCGACTAGCGGACAACACCGGGGAGCTGTTTTTT. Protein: CASSTRLADNTGELFF.

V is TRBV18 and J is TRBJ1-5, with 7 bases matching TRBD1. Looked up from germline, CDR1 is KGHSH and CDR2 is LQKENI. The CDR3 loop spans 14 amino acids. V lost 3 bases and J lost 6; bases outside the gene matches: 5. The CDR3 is CASSPQGEAQPQHF. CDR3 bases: TGTGCCAGCTCACCGCAGGGGGAGGCTCAGCCCCAGCATTTT.

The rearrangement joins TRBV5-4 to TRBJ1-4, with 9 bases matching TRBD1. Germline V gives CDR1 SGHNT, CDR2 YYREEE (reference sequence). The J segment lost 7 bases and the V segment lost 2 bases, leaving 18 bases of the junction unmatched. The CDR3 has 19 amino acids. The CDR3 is CASSFNRGTGKSGGEKLFF. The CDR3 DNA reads TGTGCCAGCAGCTTTAATAGGGGGACAGGGAAAAGTGGTGGTGAAAAACTGTTTTTT.

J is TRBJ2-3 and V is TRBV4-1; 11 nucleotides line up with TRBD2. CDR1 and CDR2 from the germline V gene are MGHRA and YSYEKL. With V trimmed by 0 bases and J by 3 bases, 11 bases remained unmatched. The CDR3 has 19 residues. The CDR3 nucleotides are TGCGCCAGCAGCCAAGATAATCTCCTAGCGGGGGGCTGGACAGATACGCAGTATTTT. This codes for CASSQDNLLAGGWTDTQYF.

CDR3 DNA sequence: TGTGCCAGCAGTCTCTATCATGAAGCTTTCTTT. This translates into CASSLYHEAFF. This chain uses TRBV6-5 with TRBJ1-1; D gene uncertain. This CDR3 region has 11 residues. The germline V and J ends were trimmed by 5 bases and 7 bases, with 8 bases remaining between them. Germline V gene lookup returns CDR1 MNHEY and CDR2 SVGAGI.

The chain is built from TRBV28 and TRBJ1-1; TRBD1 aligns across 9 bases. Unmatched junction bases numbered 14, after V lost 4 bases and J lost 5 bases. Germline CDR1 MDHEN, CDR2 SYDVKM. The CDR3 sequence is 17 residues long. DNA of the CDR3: TGTGCCAGCAGTTCCCTTCGAAACAGGGGGCTTGGGACTGAAGCTTTCTTT. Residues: CASSSLRNRGLGTEAFF.

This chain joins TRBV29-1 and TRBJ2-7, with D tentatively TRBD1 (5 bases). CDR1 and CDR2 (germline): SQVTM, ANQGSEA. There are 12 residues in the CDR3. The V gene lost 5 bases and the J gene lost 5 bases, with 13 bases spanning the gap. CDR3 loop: CSVQQDGNEQYF. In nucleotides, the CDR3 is TGCAGCGTTCAACAGGATGGGAACGAGCAGTACTTC.

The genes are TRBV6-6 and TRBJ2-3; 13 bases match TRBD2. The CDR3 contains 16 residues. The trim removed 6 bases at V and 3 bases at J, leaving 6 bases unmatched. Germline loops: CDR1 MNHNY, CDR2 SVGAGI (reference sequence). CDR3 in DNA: TGTGCCAGCAGCCGCGGGACTAGCGGGGAAACAGATACGCAGTATTTT. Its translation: CASSRGTSGETDTQYF.

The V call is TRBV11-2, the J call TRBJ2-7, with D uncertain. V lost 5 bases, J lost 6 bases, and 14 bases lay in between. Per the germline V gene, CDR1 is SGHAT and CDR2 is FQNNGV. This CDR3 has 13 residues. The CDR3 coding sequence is TGTGCCAGCAGCCTCTCCACAGAGCTCGAGCAGTACTTC. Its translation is CASSLSTELEQYF. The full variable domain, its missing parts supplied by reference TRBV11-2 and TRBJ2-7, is EAGVAQSPRYKIIEKRQSVAFWCNPISGHATLYWYQQILGQGPKLLIQFQNNGVVDDSQLPKDRFSAERLKGVDSTLKIQPAKLEDSAVYLCASSLSTELEQYFGPGTRLTVT.

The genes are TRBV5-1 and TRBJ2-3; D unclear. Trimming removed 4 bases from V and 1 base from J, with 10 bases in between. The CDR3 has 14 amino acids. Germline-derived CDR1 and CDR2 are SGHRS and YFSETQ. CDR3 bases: TGCGCCAGCAGCCAGGATACGGGCACAGATACGCAGTATTTT. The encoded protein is CASSQDTGTDTQYF.

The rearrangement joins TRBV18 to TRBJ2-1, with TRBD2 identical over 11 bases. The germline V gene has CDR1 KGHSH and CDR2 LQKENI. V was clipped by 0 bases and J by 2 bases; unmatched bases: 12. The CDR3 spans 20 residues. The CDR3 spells CASSPPSRLSGRAAYNEQFF. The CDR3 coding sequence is TGTGCCAGCTCACCACCGAGCAGACTTAGCGGGAGGGCGGCCTACAATGAGCAGTTCTTC.

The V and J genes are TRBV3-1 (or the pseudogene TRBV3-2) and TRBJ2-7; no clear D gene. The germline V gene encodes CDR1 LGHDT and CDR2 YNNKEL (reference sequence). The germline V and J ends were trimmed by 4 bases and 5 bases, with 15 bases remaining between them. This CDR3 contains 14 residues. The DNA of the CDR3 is TGTGCCAGCAGCCCTGGCTTCTTAGGAGACGAGCAGTACTTC. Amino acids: CASSPGFLGDEQYF.

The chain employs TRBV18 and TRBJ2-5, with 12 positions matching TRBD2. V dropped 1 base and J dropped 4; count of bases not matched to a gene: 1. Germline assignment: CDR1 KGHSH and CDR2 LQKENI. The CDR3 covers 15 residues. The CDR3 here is CASSPRTSGTETQYF. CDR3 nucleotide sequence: TGTGCCAGCTCACCACGGACTAGCGGGACAGAGACCCAGTACTTC.

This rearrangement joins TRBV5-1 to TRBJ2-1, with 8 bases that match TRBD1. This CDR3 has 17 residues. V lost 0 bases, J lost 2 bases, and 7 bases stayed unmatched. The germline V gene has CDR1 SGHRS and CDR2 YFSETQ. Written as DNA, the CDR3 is TGCGCCAGCAGCTTGGGTATGGGACAGGAAGCCTACAATGAGCAGTTCTTC. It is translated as CASSLGMGQEAYNEQFF.

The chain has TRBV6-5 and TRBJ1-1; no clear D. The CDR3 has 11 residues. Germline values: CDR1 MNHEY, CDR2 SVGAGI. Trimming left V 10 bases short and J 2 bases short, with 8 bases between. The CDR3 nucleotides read TGTGCCACCCGGGGAAACACTGAAGCTTTCTTT. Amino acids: CATRGNTEAFF.

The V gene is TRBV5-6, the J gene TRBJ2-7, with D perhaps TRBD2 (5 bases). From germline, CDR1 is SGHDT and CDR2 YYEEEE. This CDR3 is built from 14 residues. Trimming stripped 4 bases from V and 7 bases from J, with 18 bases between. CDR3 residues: CASSLMDGKREQYF. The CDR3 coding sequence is TGTGCCAGCAGCCTAATGGACGGGAAAAGGGAGCAGTACTTC.

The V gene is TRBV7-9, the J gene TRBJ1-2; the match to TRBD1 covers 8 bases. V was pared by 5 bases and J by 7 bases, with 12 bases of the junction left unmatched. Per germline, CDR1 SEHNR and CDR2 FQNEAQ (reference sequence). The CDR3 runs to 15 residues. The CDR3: CASSVEDRAVGGYTF. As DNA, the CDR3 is TGTGCCAGCAGCGTAGAGGACAGGGCCGTAGGTGGCTACACCTTC.